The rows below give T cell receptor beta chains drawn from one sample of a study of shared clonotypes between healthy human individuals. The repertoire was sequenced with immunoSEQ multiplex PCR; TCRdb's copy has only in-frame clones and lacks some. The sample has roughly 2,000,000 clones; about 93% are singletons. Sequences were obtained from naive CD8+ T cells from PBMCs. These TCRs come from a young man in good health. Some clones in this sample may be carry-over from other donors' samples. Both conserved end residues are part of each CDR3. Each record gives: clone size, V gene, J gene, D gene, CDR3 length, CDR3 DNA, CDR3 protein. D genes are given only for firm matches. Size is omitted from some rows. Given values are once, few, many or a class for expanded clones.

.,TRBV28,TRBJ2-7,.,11,TGTGCCAGCAGTTGGGGGTTGGAGCAGTACTTC,CASSWGLEQYF
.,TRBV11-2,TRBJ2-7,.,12,TGTGCCAGCAGCTACGGGGACTACGAGCAGTACTTC,CASSYGDYEQYF
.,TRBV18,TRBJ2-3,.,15,TGTGCCAGCTCCCTACGGGGAAGACCCACAGATACGCAGTATTTT,CASSLRGRPTDTQYF
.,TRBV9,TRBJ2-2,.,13,TGTGCCAGCAGCGTAGCGACCACCGGGGAGCTGTTTTTT,CASSVATTGELFF
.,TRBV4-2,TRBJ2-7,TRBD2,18,TGTGCCAGCAGCCAAGTCGGGAGGGCTCTAGCGGGAGAAGATGAGCAGTACTTC,CASSQVGRALAGEDEQYF
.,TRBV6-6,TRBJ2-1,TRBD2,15,TGTGCCAGCAGTCAAACTAGCGGGACCCACAATGAGCAGTTCTTC,CASSQTSGTHNEQFF
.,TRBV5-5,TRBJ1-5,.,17,TGTGCCAGCAGCTTGGTTTTTGGGGAAGGGCCTTATCAGCCCCAGCATTTT,CASSLVFGEGPYQPQHF
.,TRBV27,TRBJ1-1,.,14,TGTGCCAGCCATCCCGGGGGGGTGAGGAGTCGAGCTTTCTTT,CASHPGGVRSRAFF
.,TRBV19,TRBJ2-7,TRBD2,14,TGTGCCAGTAGTATAGGCGGGAGTGGGGTCGAGCAGTACTTC,CASSIGGSGVEQYF
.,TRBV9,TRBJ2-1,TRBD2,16,TGTGCCAGCAGCGCCCGAGCGGGGGCCTCCTACAATGAGCAGTTCTTC,CASSARAGASYNEQFF
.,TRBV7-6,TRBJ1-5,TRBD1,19,TGTGCCAGCATCCAATCCGGCAGGGGGACCCCTAGGCGAAATCAGCCCCAGCATTTT,CASIQSGRGTPRRNQPQHF
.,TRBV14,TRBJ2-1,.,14,TGTGCCAGCAGCCAAGGAAAGGGGTACAATGAGCAGTTCTTC,CASSQGKGYNEQFF
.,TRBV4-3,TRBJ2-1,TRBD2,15,TGCGCCAGCAGCCAAGGTCTAGCGGGGTACAATGAGCAGTTCTTC,CASSQGLAGYNEQFF
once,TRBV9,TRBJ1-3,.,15,TGTGCCAGCAGCGTAGGGGAAATCGGAGGAAACACCATATATTTT,CASSVGEIGGNTIYF
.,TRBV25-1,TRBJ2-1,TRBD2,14,TGTGCCAGCAGTGTGAGCGGGAGGGCCGTCGAGCAGTTCTTC,CASSVSGRAVEQFF
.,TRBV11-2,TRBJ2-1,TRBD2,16,TGTGCCAGCAGCTTAGGACTAGCTCCCTCCTACAATGAGCAGTTCTTC,CASSLGLAPSYNEQFF
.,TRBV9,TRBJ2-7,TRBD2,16,TGTGCCAGCAGCGTGGGGAGGGGTCTTACCCCCTACGAGCAGTACTTC,CASSVGRGLTPYEQYF
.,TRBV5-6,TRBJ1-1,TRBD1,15,TGTGCCAGCAGCCCGGGACAGGGGGCGAACACTGAAGCTTTCTTT,CASSPGQGANTEAFF
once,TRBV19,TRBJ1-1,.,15,TGTGCCAGTAGTATGATCTGGGCTCTGAACACTGAAGCTTTCTTT,CASSMIWALNTEAFF
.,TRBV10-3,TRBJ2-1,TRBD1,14,TGTGCCACCCGGACAGGGAGCTCCTACAATGAGCAGTTCTTC,CATRTGSSYNEQFF
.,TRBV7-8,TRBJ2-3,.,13,TGTGCCAGCAGCTTAAGTCCTGGAGATACGCAGTATTTT,CASSLSPGDTQYF
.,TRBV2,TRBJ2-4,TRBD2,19,TGTGCCAGCAGTGGGGGAAGGCTAGCGGGTTTACTCGCCAAAAACATTCAGTACTTC,CASSGGRLAGLLAKNIQYF
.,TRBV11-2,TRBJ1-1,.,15,TGTGCCAGCAGCTTAGTTCTGGACGGGAACACTGAAGCTTTCTTT,CASSLVLDGNTEAFF
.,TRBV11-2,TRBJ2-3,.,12,TGTGCCAGCAGCGAGCGGGCAGATACGCAGTATTTT,CASSERADTQYF
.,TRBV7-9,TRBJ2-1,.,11,TGTGCCACCTTAACCGGCAATGAGCAGTTCTTC,CATLTGNEQFF